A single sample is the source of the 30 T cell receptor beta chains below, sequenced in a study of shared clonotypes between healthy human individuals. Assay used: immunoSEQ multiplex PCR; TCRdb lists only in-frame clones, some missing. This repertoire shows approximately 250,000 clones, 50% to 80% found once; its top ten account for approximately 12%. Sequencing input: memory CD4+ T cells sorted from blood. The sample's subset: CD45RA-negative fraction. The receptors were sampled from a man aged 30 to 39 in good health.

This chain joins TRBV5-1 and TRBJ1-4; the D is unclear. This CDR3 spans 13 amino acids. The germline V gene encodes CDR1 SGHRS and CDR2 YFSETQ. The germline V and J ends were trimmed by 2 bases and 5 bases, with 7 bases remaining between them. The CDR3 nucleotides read TGCGCCAGCAGCTTTGTCCCCAATGAAAAACTGTTTTTT. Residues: CASSFVPNEKLFF.

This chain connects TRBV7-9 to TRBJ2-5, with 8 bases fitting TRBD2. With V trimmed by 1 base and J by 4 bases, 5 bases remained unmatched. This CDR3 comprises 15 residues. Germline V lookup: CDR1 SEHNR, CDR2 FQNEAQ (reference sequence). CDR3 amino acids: CASSLVLAGRETQYF. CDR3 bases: TGTGCCAGCAGCTTAGTTCTAGCGGGTCGAGAGACCCAGTACTTC.

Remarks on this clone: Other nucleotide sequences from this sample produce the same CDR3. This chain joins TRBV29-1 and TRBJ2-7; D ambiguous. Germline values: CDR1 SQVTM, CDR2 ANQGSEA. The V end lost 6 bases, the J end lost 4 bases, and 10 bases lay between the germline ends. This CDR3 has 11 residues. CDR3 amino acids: CSVRTGYEQYF. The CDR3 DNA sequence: TGCAGCGTACGAACGGGTTACGAGCAGTACTTC.

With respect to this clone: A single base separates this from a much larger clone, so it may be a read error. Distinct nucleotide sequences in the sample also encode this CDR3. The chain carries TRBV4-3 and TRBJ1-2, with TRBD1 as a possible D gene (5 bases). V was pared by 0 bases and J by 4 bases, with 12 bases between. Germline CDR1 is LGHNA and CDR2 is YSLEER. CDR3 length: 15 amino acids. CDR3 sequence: CASSQDAQGGYGYTF. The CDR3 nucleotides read TGCGCCAGCAGCCAAGATGCCCAGGGAGGCTATGGCTACACCTTC.

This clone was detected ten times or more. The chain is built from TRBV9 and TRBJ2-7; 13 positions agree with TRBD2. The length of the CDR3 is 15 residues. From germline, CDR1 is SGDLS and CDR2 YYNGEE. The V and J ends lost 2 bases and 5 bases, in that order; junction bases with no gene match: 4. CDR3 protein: CASSVGGTSGNEQYF. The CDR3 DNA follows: TGTGCCAGCAGCGTGGGTGGGACTAGCGGGAACGAGCAGTACTTC.

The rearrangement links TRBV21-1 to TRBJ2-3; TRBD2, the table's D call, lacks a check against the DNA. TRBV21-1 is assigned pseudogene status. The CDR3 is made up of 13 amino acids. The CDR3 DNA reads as TGTGCCAGCATGGATAGTAGCGGAGATACGCAGTATTTT. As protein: CASMDSSGDTQYF.

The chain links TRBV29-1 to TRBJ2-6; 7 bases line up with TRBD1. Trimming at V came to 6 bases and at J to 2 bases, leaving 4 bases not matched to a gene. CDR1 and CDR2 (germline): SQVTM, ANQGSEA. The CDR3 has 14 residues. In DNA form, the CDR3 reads TGCAGCGTAACGCAGGGGGCTGGGGCCAACGTCCTGACTTTC. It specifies CSVTQGAGANVLTF.

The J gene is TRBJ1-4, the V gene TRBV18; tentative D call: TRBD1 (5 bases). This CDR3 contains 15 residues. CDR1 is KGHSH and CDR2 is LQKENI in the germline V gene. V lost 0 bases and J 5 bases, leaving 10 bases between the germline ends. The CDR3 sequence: CASSPPGGSNEKLFF. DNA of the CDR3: TGTGCCAGCTCACCACCGGGGGGTTCGAATGAAAAACTGTTTTTT.

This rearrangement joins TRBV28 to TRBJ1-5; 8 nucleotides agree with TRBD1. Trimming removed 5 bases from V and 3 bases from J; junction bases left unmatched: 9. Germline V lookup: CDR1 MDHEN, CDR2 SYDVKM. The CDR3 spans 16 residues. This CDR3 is CASSPWTGLANQPQHF. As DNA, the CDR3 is TGTGCCAGCAGTCCATGGACAGGGCTCGCCAATCAGCCCCAGCATTTT.

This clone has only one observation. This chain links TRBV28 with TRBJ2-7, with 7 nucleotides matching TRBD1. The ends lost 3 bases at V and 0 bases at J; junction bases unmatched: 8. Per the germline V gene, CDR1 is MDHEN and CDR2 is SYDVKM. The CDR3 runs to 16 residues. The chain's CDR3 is CASSFPQAGGSYEQYF. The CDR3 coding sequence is TGTGCCAGCAGTTTCCCCCAGGCAGGGGGCTCCTACGAGCAGTACTTC.

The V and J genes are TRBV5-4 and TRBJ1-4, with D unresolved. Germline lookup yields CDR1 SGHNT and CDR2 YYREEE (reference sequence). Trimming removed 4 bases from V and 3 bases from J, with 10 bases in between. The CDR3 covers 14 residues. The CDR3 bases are TGTGCCAGCAGCCCCCCCCCTCCTAATGAAAAACTGTTTTTT. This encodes CASSPPPPNEKLFF.

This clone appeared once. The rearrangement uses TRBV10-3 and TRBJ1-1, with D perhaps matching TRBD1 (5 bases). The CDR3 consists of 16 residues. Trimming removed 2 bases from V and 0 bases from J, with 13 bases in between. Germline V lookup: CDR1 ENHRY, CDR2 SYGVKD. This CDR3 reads CAISEAGYNMNTEAFF. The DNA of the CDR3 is TGTGCCATCAGTGAGGCAGGGTATAATATGAACACTGAAGCTTTCTTT.

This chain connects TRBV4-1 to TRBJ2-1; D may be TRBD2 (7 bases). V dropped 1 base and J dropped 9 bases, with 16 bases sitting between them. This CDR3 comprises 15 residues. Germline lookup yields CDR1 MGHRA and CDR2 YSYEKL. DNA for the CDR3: TGCGCCAGCAGCCAAGTGGTGACGGGGGGCGCTGAGCAGTTCTTC. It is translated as CASSQVVTGGAEQFF.

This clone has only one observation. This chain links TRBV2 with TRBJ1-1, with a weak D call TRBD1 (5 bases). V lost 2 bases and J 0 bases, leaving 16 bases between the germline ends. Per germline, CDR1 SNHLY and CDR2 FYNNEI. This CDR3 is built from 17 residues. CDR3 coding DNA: TGTGCCAGCAGTGAACGCAGGACACAACCCATGAACACTGAAGCTTTCTTT. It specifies CASSERRTQPMNTEAFF.

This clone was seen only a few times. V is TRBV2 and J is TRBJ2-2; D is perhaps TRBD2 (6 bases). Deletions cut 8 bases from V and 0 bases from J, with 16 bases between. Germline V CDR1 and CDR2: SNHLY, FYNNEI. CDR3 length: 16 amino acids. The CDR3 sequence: CASRPRGKANTGELFF. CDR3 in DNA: TGTGCCAGCCGCCCTCGGGGGAAGGCGAACACCGGGGAGCTGTTTTTT. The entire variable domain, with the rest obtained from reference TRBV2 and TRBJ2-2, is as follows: EPEVTQTPSHQVTQMGQEVILRCVPISNHLYFYWYRQILGQKVEFLVSFYNNEISEKSEIFDDQFSVERPDGSNFTLKIRSTKLEDSAMYFCASRPRGKANTGELFFGEGSRLTVL.

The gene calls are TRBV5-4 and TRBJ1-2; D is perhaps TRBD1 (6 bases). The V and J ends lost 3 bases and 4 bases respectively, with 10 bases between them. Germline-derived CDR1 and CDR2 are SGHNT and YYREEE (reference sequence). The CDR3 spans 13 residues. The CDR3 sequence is CASSSDSLYGYTF. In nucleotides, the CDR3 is TGTGCCAGCAGCTCGGACAGCCTCTATGGCTACACCTTC.

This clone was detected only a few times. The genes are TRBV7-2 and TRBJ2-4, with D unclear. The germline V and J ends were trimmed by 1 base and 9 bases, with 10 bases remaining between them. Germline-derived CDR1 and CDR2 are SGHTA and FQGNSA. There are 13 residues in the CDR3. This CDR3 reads CASSLVENAIQYF. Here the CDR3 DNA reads TGTGCCAGCAGCTTAGTAGAAAACGCCATTCAGTACTTC.

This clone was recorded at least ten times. The CDR3 nucleotides are TGTGCCATCAGGGATCTATCCTACGAGCAGTACTTC. Translated: CAIRDLSYEQYF. The chain joins TRBV10-3 to TRBJ2-7; D unclear. The CDR3 consists of 12 residues. The V and J ends lost 6 bases and 1 base respectively, with 7 bases between them. Per the germline V gene, CDR1 is ENHRY and CDR2 is SYGVKD.

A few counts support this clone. The CDR3 coding sequence is TGTGCCAGCAGCGCCGAACTAGCGGGAGCGAATGAGCAGTTCTTC. Its translation: CASSAELAGANEQFF. The J gene is TRBJ2-1, the V gene TRBV9; TRBD2 agrees at 11 bases. The trim removed 3 bases at V and 7 bases at J, leaving 6 bases unmatched. The length of the CDR3 is 15 residues. Germline CDR1 reads SGDLS; CDR2 reads YYNGEE. Full variable domain (rest looked up from reference TRBV9 and TRBJ2-1): DSGVTQTPKHLITATGQRVTLRCSPRSGDLSVYWYQQSLDQGLQFLIQYYNGEERAKGNILERFSAQQFPDLHSELNLSSLELGDSALYFCASSAELAGANEQFFGPGTRLTVL.

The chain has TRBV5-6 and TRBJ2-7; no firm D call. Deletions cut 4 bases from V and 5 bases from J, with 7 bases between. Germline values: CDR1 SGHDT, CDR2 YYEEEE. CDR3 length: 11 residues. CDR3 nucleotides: TGTGCCAGCAGCACGAAAGACGAGCAGTACTTC. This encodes CASSTKDEQYF.

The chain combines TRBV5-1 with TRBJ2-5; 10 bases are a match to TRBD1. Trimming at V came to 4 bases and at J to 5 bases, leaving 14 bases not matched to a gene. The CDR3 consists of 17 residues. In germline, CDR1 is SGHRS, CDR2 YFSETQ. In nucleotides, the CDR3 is TGCGCCAGCAGCCCGGGACTGTCGGGACAGGGGTGGGAGACCCAGTACTTC. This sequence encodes CASSPGLSGQGWETQYF.

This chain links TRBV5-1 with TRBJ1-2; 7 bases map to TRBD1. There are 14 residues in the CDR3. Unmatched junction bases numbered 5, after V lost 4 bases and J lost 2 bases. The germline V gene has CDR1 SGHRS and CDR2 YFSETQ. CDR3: CASSPDRTNYGYTF. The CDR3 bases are TGCGCCAGCAGCCCGGACAGGACGAACTATGGCTACACCTTC.

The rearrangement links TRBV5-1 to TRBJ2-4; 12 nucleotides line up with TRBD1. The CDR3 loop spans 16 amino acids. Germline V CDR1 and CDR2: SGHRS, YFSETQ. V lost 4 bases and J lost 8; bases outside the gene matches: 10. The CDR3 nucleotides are TGCGCCAGCAGCGAGGGGACAGGGGGCCTGTTAGACATTCAGTACTTC. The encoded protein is CASSEGTGGLLDIQYF.

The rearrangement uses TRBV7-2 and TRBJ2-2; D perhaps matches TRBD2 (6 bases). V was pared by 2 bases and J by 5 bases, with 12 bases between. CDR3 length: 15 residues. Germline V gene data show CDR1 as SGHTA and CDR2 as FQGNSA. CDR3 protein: CASSLYWGDTGELFF. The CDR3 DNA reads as TGTGCCAGCAGCTTATATTGGGGGGATACCGGGGAGCTGTTTTTT.

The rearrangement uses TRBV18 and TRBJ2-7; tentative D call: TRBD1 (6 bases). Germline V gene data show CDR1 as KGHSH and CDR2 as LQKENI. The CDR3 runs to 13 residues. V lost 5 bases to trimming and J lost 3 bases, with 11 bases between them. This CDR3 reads CASSIGTNYEQYF. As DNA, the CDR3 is TGTGCCAGCTCAATAGGGACAAACTACGAGCAGTACTTC.

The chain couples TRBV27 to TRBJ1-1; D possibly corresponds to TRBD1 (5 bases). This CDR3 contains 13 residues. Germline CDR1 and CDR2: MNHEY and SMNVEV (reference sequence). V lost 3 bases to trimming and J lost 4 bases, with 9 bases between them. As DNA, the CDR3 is TGTGCCAGCAGTTTGGGGGGAGGCACTGAAGCTTTCTTT. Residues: CASSLGGGTEAFF.

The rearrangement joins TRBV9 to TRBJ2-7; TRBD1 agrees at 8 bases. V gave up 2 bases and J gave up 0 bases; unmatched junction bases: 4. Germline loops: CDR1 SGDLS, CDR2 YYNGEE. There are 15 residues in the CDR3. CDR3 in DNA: TGTGCCAGCAGCGTGCAGGGGGCATCCTCCTACGAGCAGTACTTC. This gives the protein CASSVQGASSYEQYF.

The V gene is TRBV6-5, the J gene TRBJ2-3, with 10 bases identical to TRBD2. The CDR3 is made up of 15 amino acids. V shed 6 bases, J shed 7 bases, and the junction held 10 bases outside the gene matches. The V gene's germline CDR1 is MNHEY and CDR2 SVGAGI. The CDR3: CASSLTSGMKNTQYF. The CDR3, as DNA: TGTGCCAGCAGCCTAACTAGCGGGATGAAGAATACGCAGTATTTT.

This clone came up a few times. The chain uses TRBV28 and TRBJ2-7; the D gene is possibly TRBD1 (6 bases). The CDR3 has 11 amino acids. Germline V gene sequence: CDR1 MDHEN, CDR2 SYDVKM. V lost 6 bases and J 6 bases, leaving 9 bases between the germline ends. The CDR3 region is CASSYRVEQYF. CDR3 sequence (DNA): TGTGCCAGCAGCTACAGGGTCGAGCAGTACTTC.

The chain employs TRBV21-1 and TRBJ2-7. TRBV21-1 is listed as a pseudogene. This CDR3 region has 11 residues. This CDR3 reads CAGYTSYEQYF. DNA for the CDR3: TGTGCCGGTTATACCTCCTACGAGCAGTACTTC.